This TCR beta chain was obtained from a study of T cell responses to AZD1222 COVID-19 vaccine. In germline, CDR1 is SGHVS, CDR2 FQNEAQ. V was trimmed by 1 base and J by 0 bases, leaving 13 bases between them. The length of the CDR3 is 16 residues. Profiled with immunoSEQ multiplex PCR; TCRdb holds only in-frame clones, not every one. Of roughly 100,000 clones listed, about nine tenths are singletons. The V gene is TRBV7-8, the J gene TRBJ2-7; no firm D call. This material consisted of peripheral blood, taken on day 0 of AZD1222 vaccination. The TCR sequence derives from an adult in good health. CDR3 loop: CASSLVSRTGSYEQYF. CDR3 in DNA: TGTGCCAGCAGCTTAGTTAGCAGGACCGGCTCCTACGAGCAGTACTTC.